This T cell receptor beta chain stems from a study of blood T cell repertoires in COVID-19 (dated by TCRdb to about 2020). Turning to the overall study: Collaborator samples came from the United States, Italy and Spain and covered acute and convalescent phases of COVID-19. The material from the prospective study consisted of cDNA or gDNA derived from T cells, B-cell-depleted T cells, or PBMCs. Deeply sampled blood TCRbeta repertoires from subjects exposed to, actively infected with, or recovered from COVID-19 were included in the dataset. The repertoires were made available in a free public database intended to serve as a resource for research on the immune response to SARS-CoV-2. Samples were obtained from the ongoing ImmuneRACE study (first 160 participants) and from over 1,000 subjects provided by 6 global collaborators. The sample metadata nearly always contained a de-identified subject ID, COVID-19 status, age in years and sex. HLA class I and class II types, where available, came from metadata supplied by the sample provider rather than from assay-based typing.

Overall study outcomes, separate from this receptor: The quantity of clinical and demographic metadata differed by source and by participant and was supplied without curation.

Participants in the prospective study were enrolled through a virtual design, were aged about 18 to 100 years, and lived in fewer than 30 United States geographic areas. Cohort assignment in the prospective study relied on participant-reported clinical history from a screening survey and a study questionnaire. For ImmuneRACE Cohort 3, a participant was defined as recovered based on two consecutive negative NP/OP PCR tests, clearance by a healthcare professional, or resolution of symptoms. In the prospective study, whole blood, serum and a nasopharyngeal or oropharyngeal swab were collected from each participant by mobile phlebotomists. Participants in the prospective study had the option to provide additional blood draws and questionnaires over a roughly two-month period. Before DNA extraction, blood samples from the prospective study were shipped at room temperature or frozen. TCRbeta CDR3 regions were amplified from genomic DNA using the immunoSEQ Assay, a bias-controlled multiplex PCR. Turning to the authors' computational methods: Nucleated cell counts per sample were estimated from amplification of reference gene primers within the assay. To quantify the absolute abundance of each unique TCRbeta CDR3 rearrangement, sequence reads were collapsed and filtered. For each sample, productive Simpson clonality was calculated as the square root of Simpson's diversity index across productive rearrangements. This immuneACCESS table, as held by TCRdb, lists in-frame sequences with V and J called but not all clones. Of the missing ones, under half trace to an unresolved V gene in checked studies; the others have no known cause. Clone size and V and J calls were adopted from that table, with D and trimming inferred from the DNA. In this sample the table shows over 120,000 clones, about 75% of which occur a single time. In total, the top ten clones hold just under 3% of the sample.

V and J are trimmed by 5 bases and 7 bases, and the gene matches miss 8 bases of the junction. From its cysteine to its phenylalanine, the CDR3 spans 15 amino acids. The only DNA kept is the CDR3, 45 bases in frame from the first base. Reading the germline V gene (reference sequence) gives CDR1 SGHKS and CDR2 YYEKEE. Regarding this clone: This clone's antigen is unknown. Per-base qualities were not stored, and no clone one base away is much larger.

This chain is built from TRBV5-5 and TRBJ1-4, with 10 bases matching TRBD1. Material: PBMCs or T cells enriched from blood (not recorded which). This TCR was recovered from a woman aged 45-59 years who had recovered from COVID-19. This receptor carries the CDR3 CASSSDRGRIEKLFF. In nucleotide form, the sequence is TGTGCCAGCAGTTCAGACAGGGGGCGAATTGAAAAACTGTTTTTT.